Below are 16 T cell receptor beta chains sequenced from a single sample in a study of human T cells and chemical hapten exposure. Indicated time point: patch test 1, 2 weeks after DPC sensitization. Noted treatment: therapeutic diphenylcyclopropenone sensitization with weekly scalp DPC. Unfractionated whole blood yielded the extracted total RNA. TCRdb fed the RACE reads into MiXCR, producing one record per CDR3 protein. Among some 41,000 distinct CDR3 sequences listed, 4% were seen once. The sample consisted of whole blood, taken in connection with sensitization to the hapten diphenylcyclopropenone (DPC). These receptors came from a middle-aged man with alopecia areata. Some clones in this sample may be carry-over from other donors' samples.

This clonotype has ten or more counts. J is TRBJ2-1 and V is TRBV12-3 or TRBV12-4, with 14 positions matching TRBD2. V was pared by 6 bases and J by 7 bases, with 11 bases of the junction left unmatched. There are 17 residues in the CDR3. CDR3 coding DNA: TGTGCCAGCAGCCCGGGACTAGCGGGAGTCGGCGGGAATGAGCAGTTCTTC. It specifies CASSPGLAGVGGNEQFF.

This clonotype occurred many times. The rearrangement joins TRBV6-2 or TRBV6-3 to TRBJ1-1; no firm D call. The CDR3 is 13 amino acids. Germline assignment: CDR1 MNHEY and CDR2 SVGEGT. With 3 bases removed from V and 1 base from J, the gap between germline ends came to 6 bases. CDR3 DNA: TGTGCCAGCAGTTATCTTAGGAACACTGAAGCTTTCTTT. Protein product: CASSYLRNTEAFF.

This clonotype was observed many times. The chain has TRBV18 and TRBJ1-5; TRBD1 matches 10 bases. V shed 4 bases and J 6 bases; nucleotides not matched to a gene: 6. Per the germline V gene, CDR1 is KGHSH and CDR2 is LQKENI. There are 15 residues in the CDR3. The CDR3: CASSRDRGISQPQHF. CDR3 nucleotides: TGTGCCAGCTCACGGGACAGGGGAATAAGTCAGCCCCAGCATTTT.

This clonotype was detected many times. V usage is TRBV18 and J usage is TRBJ2-7, with D perhaps TRBD1 or TRBD2 (5 bases each). The CDR3 runs to 16 residues. Germline V gives CDR1 KGHSH, CDR2 LQKENI. V was shortened by 0 bases and J by 2 bases, with 14 bases between the two germline ends. This CDR3 is CASSPPSGQGPYEQYF. The CDR3 DNA reads as TGTGCCAGCTCACCACCTTCCGGGCAGGGACCCTACGAGCAGTACTTC.

Ten or more counts support this clonotype. V and J are TRBV5-6 and TRBJ2-7; D may be TRBD2 (5 bases). Trimming left V 1 base short and J 7 bases short, with 12 bases between. The CDR3 totals 13 residues. Germline loops: CDR1 SGHDT, CDR2 YYEEEE. The CDR3 DNA reads TGTGCCAGCAGCTTGTGGACTCCGGGGGAGCAGTACTTC. Its protein product is CASSLWTPGEQYF. Variable domain in full (rest from reference TRBV5-6 and TRBJ2-7): DAGVTQSPTHLIKTRGQQVTLRCSPKSGHDTVSWYQQALGQGPQFIFQYYEEEERQRGNFPDRFSGHQFPNYSSELNVNALLLGDSALYLCASSLWTPGEQYFGPGTRLTVT.

This clonotype was picked up many times. The chain employs TRBV12-3 or TRBV12-4 and TRBJ1-5, with 8 positions matching TRBD1. V shed 3 bases and J 4 bases; nucleotides not matched to a gene: 14. This CDR3 is 18 amino acids long. For the CDR3, the DNA is TGTGCCAGCAGTTTGGGGGCCCTCCAGGGGGCTTGGAATCAGCCCCAGCATTTT. It is translated as CASSLGALQGAWNQPQHF.

This clonotype was observed at least ten times. V gene TRBV29-1 combines with J gene TRBJ1-1; D call uncertain. Per germline, CDR1 SQVTM and CDR2 ANQGSEA. The CDR3 loop spans 12 amino acids. V was clipped by 4 bases and J by 4 bases, with 10 bases between them. In DNA form, the CDR3 reads TGCAGCGTTGTGCCCCTCGCCACTGAAGCTTTCTTT. It translates to CSVVPLATEAFF.

This clonotype was detected ten times or more. The chain carries TRBV5-1 and TRBJ2-3; 9 bases line up with TRBD2. This CDR3 region has 15 residues. Germline loops: CDR1 SGHRS, CDR2 YFSETQ. J gave up 3 bases and V 0 bases, and 2 bases lay outside the gene matches. The CDR3 region has the DNA TGCGCCAGCAGCTTGGAGAGCGGGGGGACAGATACGCAGTATTTT. Translation: CASSLESGGTDTQYF.

This clonotype was detected many times. The rearrangement uses TRBV30 and TRBJ1-1, with 7 bases aligning to TRBD1. Germline loops: CDR1 GTSNPN, CDR2 SVGIG (reference sequence). J was trimmed by 7 bases and V by 2 bases; bases with no gene match: 10. This CDR3 region has 14 residues. This CDR3 is CAWSMGTASNEAFF. Written as DNA, the CDR3 is TGTGCCTGGAGTATGGGGACAGCGAGTAATGAAGCTTTCTTT.

With respect to this clonotype: This could be a read error, since a much larger clone is one nucleotide away. The V and J genes are TRBV7-2 and TRBJ2-3, with 8 bases that match TRBD2. Trimming at V came to 5 bases and at J to 4 bases, leaving 11 bases not matched to a gene. In germline, CDR1 is SGHTA, CDR2 FQGNSA. This CDR3 region has 16 residues. As DNA, the CDR3 is TGTGCCAGCAGCAAGGGACTAGTGGGAGGGGCAGATACGCAGTATTTT. Translation: CASSKGLVGGADTQYF.

Ten or more counts support this clonotype. V usage is TRBV6-1 and J usage is TRBJ1-5; 7 bases align to TRBD1. Germline CDR1 reads MNHNS; CDR2 reads SASEGT. Trimming took 4 bases from V and 6 from J; bases not matched to a gene: 9. The CDR3 length is 15 residues. Here the CDR3 reads CASSVETGARQPQHF. The CDR3 nucleotides are TGTGCCAGCAGTGTAGAAACAGGGGCGCGTCAGCCCCAGCATTTT.

This clonotype was counted at least ten times. The V gene is TRBV28, the J gene TRBJ2-5; D is uncertain. Deletions cut 10 bases from V and 1 base from J, with 10 bases between. The CDR3 has 12 residues. The germline gives CDR1 MDHEN, CDR2 SYDVKM. In DNA, the CDR3 is TGTGCCACCCTGAAACCCCAAGAGACCCAGTACTTC. This sequence encodes CATLKPQETQYF.

This clonotype was observed a handful of times. This sequence joins TRBV18 and TRBJ2-5, with D uncertain. The length of the CDR3 is 14 residues. CDR1 KGHSH and CDR2 LQKENI come from the germline V gene. The V end lost 4 bases, the J end lost 2 bases, and 11 bases lay between the germline ends. CDR3 sequence (DNA): TGTGCCAGCTCACTAAGGAACGGACAAGAGACCCAGTACTTC. Translation: CASSLRNGQETQYF.

This clonotype has ten or more counts. V usage is TRBV6-5 and J usage is TRBJ1-2; no reliable D call. Trimming pared 3 bases from V and 4 bases from J, leaving 9 bases between. Germline CDR1 MNHEY, CDR2 SVGAGI. The CDR3 loop spans 13 amino acids. The CDR3 DNA follows: TGTGCCAGCAGTTATTCAGGAGTCTATGGCTACACCTTC. As protein: CASSYSGVYGYTF.

About this clonotype: A read error may be the cause here, since a much bigger clone is one base away. This chain links TRBV30 with TRBJ1-1, with D maybe TRBD1 (5 bases). Germline CDR1 reads GTSNPN; CDR2 reads SVGIG (reference sequence). The CDR3 spans 11 residues. The CDR3 bases are TGTGTCTGGGGACCGTACACTGAAGCTTTCTTT. Translating gives CVWGPYTEAFF.

In this sample, this clonotype turned up many times. The chain employs TRBV7-6 and TRBJ2-5, with a possible D match to TRBD1 (5 bases). Germline V CDR1 and CDR2: SGHVS, FNYEAQ. Trimming removed 1 base from V and 0 bases from J, with 18 bases in between. The CDR3 is 18 residues long. CDR3 residues: CASSLGGLMLDNQETQYF. DNA of the CDR3: TGTGCCAGCAGCTTAGGAGGATTGATGCTGGACAACCAAGAGACCCAGTACTTC. The complete variable domain, with remaining parts taken from reference TRBV7-6 and TRBJ2-5, reads GAGVSQSPRYKVTKRGQDVALRCDPISGHVSLYWYRQALGQGPEFLTYFNYEAQQDKSGLPNDRFSAERPEGSISTLTIQRTEQRDSAMYRCASSLGGLMLDNQETQYFGPGTRLLVL.